The sequence of this T cell receptor (beta chain) was determined in a study of CD8 T cells in ankylosing spondylitis. Findings of the study overall: Disease-linked clones had a CD8+ phenotype and relatively low frequency in peripheral blood. Significantly higher representation of disease-linked clones was reported for matched ankylosing spondylitis synovial fluid. Blood from ankylosing spondylitis patients appeared to carry a characteristic eight-variant TCR beta motif.

TCR beta libraries were made by quantitative 5'-RACE with molecular barcodes. TCRdb itself ran the 5' RACE reads through MiXCR, one entry per CDR3 protein. This sample has over 400,000 distinct CDR3 sequences, with 25% to 30% found just once. The CDR3 has 13 residues. Trimming cost V 3 bases and J 6 bases, with 12 bases left between them. Germline V gene data show CDR1 as SGHTA and CDR2 as FQGNSA. This clonotype was found a few times. The antigen is undetermined. The V call is TRBV7-2, the J call TRBJ2-7; D gene uncertain. The clonotype was recovered from a male donor with ankylosing spondylitis. The sequenced material came from blood, either unsorted or a sorted T cell fraction (not recorded which). The CDR3 DNA sequence: TGTGCCAGCAGCTTCACAGAGGCCGGCGAGCAGTACTTC. It translates to CASSFTEAGEQYF.